A single T cell receptor (beta chain) is shown here with its context. Antigen: not known. CD4+ T cells that had been cultured provided DNA sequenced with the Oncomine TCR Beta short-read assay. Investigators isolated genomic DNA from cultured CD4+ T cells. Using its own MiXCR run on the PCR reads, TCRdb lists one record per CDR3 protein. The sample records about 6,800 distinct CDR3 sequences, 35% being singletons. The data were taken from a study of vaccination and CD4 T cells after COVID-19. At the level of the study: Two-dose vaccination with either BNT162b2 or mRNA-1273 was given to participants. Overlapping SARS-CoV-2, HCoV-NL63, HCoV-OC43 and HCoV-229E spike peptides were used to stimulate cells. Control cultures used a CEFX viral epitope pool, an HIV-1 Nef peptide pool, or no peptide.

Treatment given: approximately 11-day PBMC culture with coronavirus spike peptide pools or control peptides (ViraFEST assay). Gathered ahead of the COVID-19 pandemic (2011-2018) were the CD4+ T cells of the unexposed donor. Once peptide pools had expanded antigen-specific T cells, ViraFEST sequenced TCRs. The receptor comes from a human donor in good health. Sequenced material: CD4+ T cells from blood, cultured in vitro.

The CDR3: CASSGGTLAERDADTQYF. CDR3 sequence (DNA): TGTGCCAGCAGTGGCGGGACCCTAGCTGAGCGGGACGCAGATACGCAGTATTTT. The chain is built from TRBV7-2 and TRBJ2-3, with 7 bases lining up with TRBD2. In germline, CDR1 is SGHTA, CDR2 FQGNSA. J was trimmed by 4 bases and V by 6 bases; bases with no gene match: 19. CDR3 length: 18 amino acids.